The T cell receptor beta chain described here comes from a study of blood T cell repertoires in COVID-19. Study overall: Donors in the United States, Italy and Spain gave samples during acute or convalescent COVID-19. PBMCs, B-cell-depleted T cells, or T cells were the source of the cDNA or gDNA that made up the material.

V was trimmed by 6 bases and J by 4 bases, leaving 16 bases between them. Germline values: CDR1 SGDLS, CDR2 YYNGEE. The CDR3 has 14 residues. Clones were sequenced by immunoSEQ multiplex PCR, and TCRdb holds only the in-frame ones, with some missing. The table has roughly 260,000 clones, around 90% seen once. This sequence was found in a man aged 60 to 75 who had recovered from COVID-19. The sequenced material came from peripheral blood. The chain recombines TRBV9 with TRBJ1-2; maybe TRBD1 (6 bases). The CDR3 bases are TGTGCCAGCAACCCGGGGGGCCAACTCTATGGCTACACCTTC. As protein: CASNPGGQLYGYTF.